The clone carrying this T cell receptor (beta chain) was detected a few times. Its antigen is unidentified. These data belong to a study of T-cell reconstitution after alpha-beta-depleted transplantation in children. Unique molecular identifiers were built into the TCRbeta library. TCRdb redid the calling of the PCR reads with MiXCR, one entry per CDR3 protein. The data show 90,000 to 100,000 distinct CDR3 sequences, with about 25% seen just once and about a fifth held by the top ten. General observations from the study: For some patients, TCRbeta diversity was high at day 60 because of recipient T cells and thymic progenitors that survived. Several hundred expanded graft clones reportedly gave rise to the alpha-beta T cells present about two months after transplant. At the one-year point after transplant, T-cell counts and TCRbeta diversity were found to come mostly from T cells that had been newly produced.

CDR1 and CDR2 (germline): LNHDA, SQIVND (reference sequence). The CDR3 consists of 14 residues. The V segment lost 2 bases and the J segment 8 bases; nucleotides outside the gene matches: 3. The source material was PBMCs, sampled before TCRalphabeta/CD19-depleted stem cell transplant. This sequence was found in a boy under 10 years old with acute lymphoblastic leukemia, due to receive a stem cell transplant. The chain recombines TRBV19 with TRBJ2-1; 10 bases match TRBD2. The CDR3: CASSISGRGDEQFF. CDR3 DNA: TGTGCCAGTAGTATAAGCGGGAGGGGCGATGAGCAGTTCTTC. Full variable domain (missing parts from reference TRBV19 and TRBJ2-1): DGGITQSPKYLFRKEGQNVTLSCEQNLNHDAMYWYRQDPGQGLRLIYYSQIVNDFQKGDIAEGYSVSREKKESFPLTVTSAQKNPTAFYLCASSISGRGDEQFFGPGTRLTVL.